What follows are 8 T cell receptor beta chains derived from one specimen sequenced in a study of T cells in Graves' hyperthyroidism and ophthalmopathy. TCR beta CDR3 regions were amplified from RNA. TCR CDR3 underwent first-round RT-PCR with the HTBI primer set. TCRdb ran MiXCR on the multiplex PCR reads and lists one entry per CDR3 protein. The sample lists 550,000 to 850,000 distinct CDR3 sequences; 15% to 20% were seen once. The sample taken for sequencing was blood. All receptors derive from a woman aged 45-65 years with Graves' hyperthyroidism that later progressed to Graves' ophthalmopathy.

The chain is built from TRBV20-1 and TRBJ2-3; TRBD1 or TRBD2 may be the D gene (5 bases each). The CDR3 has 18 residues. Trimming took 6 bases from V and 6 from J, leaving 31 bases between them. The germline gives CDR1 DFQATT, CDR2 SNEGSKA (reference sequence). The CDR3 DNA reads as TGCAGTGCCTACCAACTTAGGGCTCCCAGGGACCTAGGGGATACGCAGTATTTT. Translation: CSAYQLRAPRDLGDTQYF.

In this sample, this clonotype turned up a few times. CDR3 region: CASNVGRTSGNTIYF. The CDR3 DNA follows: TGTGCCAGCAATGTCGGCAGGACCTCTGGAAACACCATATATTTT. J is TRBJ1-3 and V is TRBV6-1; D call uncertain. Germline V gene data show CDR1 as MNHNS and CDR2 as SASEGT. The CDR3 contains 15 residues. V gave up 7 bases and J gave up 0 bases, with 13 bases separating them.

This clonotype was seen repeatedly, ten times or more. CDR3: CASSQVEGPRGYTF. The CDR3 DNA follows: TGTGCCAGCAGCCAAGTAGAGGGGCCAAGAGGCTACACCTTC. This chain links TRBV3-1 with TRBJ1-2; TRBD1 is a possible D gene (5 bases). The CDR3 is 14 amino acids. V gave up 1 base and J gave up 8 bases, with 14 bases separating them. Germline-derived CDR1 and CDR2 are LGHDT and YNNKEL (reference sequence).

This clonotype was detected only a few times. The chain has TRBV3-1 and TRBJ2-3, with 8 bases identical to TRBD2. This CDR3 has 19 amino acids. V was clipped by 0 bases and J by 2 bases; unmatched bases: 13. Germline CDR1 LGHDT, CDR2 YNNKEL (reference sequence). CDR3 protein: CASSQEERAGAPHTDTQYF. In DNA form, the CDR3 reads TGTGCCAGCAGCCAAGAGGAGAGAGCGGGGGCCCCTCACACAGATACGCAGTATTTT.

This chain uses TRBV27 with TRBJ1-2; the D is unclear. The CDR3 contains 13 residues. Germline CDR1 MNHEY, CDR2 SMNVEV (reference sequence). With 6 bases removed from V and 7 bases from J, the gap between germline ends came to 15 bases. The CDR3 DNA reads TGTGCCAGCAGCCAGATCCTCCTCGGTGGCTACACCTTC. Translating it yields CASSQILLGGYTF.

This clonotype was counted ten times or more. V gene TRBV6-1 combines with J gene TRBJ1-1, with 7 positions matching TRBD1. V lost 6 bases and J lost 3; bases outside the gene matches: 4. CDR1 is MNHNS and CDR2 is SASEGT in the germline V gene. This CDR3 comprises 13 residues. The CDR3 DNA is TGTGCCAGCAGCACAGACAGGGACACTGAAGCTTTCTTT. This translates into CASSTDRDTEAFF.

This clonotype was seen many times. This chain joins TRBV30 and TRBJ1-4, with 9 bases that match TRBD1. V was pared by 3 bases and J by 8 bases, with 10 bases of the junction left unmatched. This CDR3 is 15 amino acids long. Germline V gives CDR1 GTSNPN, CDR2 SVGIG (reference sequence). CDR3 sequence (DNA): TGTGCCTGGAGCGGCCCGGGACAGGGAGGCGAAAAACTGTTTTTT. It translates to CAWSGPGQGGEKLFF.

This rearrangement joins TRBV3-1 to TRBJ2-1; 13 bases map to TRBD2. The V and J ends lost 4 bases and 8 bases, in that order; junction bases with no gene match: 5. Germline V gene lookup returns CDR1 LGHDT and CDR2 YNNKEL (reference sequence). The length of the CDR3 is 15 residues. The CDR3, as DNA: TGTGCCAGCAGCCGACTAGCGGGGGGTGTCGATGAGCAGTTCTTC. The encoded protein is CASSRLAGGVDEQFF.